The 5 T cell receptor beta chains reported below all come from one sample, sequenced in a study of T cells in tumors after PD-1 blockade. Assay used: immunoSEQ multiplex PCR; TCRdb lists only in-frame clones, some missing. The repertoire holds some 47,000 clones, about four fifths seen once, with over 15% in the top ten. The sequencing here drew on PBMCs, taken before anti-PD-1 treatment. The receptors shown here come from a human donor with basal cell carcinoma.

The V call is TRBV28, the J call TRBJ1-1, with TRBD1 as a possible D gene (6 bases). The germline CDR1 and CDR2 sequences are MDHEN and SYDVKM. Between the trimmed V and J ends, which lost 5 bases and 3 bases, there was a span of 25 bases. The CDR3 is 18 residues long. Here the CDR3 reads CASSLLNRIGGDYTEAFF. CDR3 nucleotide sequence: TGTGCCAGCAGTCTCCTTAACCGCATAGGGGGGGATTACACTGAAGCTTTCTTT.

The chain recombines TRBV5-1 with TRBJ2-5; D may be TRBD2 (5 bases). The germline gives CDR1 SGHRS, CDR2 YFSETQ. Trimming removed 4 bases at V and 5 bases at J, with 9 bases between. The CDR3 has 12 amino acids. CDR3 coding DNA: TGCGCCAGCAGCCCAACGGGGGAGACCCAGTACTTC. Amino acid sequence: CASSPTGETQYF. Based on the CDR3 plus reference TRBV5-1 and TRBJ2-5, the full variable domain is KAGVTQTPRYLIKTRGQQVTLSCSPISGHRSVSWYQQTPGQGLQFLFEYFSETQRNKGNFPGRFSGRQFSNSRSEMNVSTLELGDSALYLCASSPTGETQYFGPGTRLLVL.

The rearrangement links TRBV24-1 to TRBJ1-2; D is possibly TRBD1 (6 bases). Germline CDR1 and CDR2: KGHDR and SFDVKD. Between the trimmed V and J ends, which lost 5 bases and 2 bases, there was a span of 11 bases. The CDR3 runs 14 residues. CDR3 protein: CATSVLDRNYGYTF. The CDR3 DNA reads TGTGCCACCAGTGTCCTGGACAGAAACTATGGCTACACCTTC.

This clone was picked up many times. The V and J genes are TRBV7-9 and TRBJ2-1, with 12 bases identical to TRBD2. The CDR3 spans 17 residues. Germline trimming cut 1 base from V and 0 bases from J; bases unmatched to any gene: 1. Germline CDR1 reads SEHNR; CDR2 reads FQNEAQ (reference sequence). CDR3 nucleotide sequence: TGTGCCAGCAGCTTAGGGACTAGCGGGAACTCCTACAATGAGCAGTTCTTC. Protein sequence: CASSLGTSGNSYNEQFF.

The chain joins TRBV12-3 or TRBV12-4 to TRBJ1-1, with D possibly being TRBD1 (5 bases). CDR3 length: 12 amino acids. V was clipped by 7 bases and J by 8 bases, with 14 bases between them. The CDR3 DNA follows: TGTGCCAGCACCTGGGGACGGAGGGAAGCTTTCTTT. Its translation: CASTWGRREAFF.